This T cell receptor (beta chain) comes out of a study of T-cell memory formation after mild COVID-19. Study at large: TCR clustering was largely donor specific.

Using constant-segment primers, 5'RACE produced TCR alpha and TCR beta cDNA libraries carrying sample barcodes and UMIs. TCRdb fed the 5' RACE reads into MiXCR, producing one record per CDR3 protein. Found here are a few hundred thousand distinct CDR3 sequences, around 14% of them singletons; the top ten hold about 22%. Overall study results and limits: CD8+ contracting clones occupied EMRA, while CD4+ ones occupied mainly CM and EM.

Trimming stripped 0 bases from V and 11 bases from J, with 7 bases between. The CDR3 covers 12 residues. Germline V gene data show CDR1 as SNHLY and CDR2 as FYNNEI. On this clonotype: Its specificity is not known.

The sequenced sample was PBMCs or a T cell subset sorted from them (not recorded which). The V gene is TRBV2, the J gene TRBJ1-4; the D is unclear. This sequence was found in a man younger than 35 who had mild COVID-19 (a few samples of this study predate the infection). Cell type and time point are not known. The CDR3 DNA reads as TGTGCCAGCAGTGAAGCTCTAGGGAAACTGTTTTTT. Protein: CASSEALGKLFF. Based on the CDR3 plus reference TRBV2 and TRBJ1-4, the full variable domain is EPEVTQTPSHQVTQMGQEVILRCVPISNHLYFYWYRQILGQKVEFLVSFYNNEISEKSEIFDDQFSVERPDGSNFTLKIRSTKLEDSAMYFCASSEALGKLFFGSGTQLSVL.